This entry features one T cell receptor beta chain sequence. The record originates from a study of blood T cell repertoires in COVID-19. Study details: The study drew acute and convalescent COVID-19 samples from the United States, Italy and Spain.

CDR3 size: 14 residues. CDR1 and CDR2 from the germline V gene are SGHTA and FQGNSA. Deletions cut 1 base from V and 5 bases from J, with 12 bases between. Assay: immunoSEQ multiplex PCR; the TCRdb copy retains only in-frame clones and omits some. The sample lists roughly 9,400 clones; around 81% were seen once. The clonotype originates from a human donor in a cohort sampled during active COVID-19. This rearrangement joins TRBV7-2 to TRBJ2-7; the D gene is possibly TRBD1 (6 bases). Source material: peripheral blood. The CDR3 sequence is CASSLDRVSDEQYF. CDR3 in DNA: TGTGCCAGCAGCTTAGACAGGGTAAGCGACGAGCAGTACTTC.